This passage covers 24 T cell receptor beta chains from one sample sequenced in a study of control samples from healthy donors and cancer patients. Sequencing used immunoSEQ multiplex PCR; TCRdb keeps in-frame clones, though not all of them. Of about 120,000 clones listed, around 87% are singletons. The sequencing input was PBMCs. The receptors shown here come from a woman between 50 and 59 years old with colorectal cancer.

The chain combines TRBV5-1 with TRBJ1-6; no firm D call. This CDR3 has 15 amino acids. V lost 1 base and J lost 6, with 11 bases in between. Germline V CDR1 and CDR2: SGHRS, YFSETQ. The CDR3 nucleotides are TGCGCCAGCAGCTTGCGACCCCTGGGTAATTCACCCCTCCACTTT. This gives the protein CASSLRPLGNSPLHF.

This chain links TRBV5-6 with TRBJ1-2, with a tentative D call TRBD1 (5 bases). Trimming shortened V by 4 bases and J by 4 bases, and 17 bases separated the two germline ends. CDR1 is SGHDT, CDR2 YYEEEE, per germline. CDR3 length: 15 amino acids. The CDR3 region has the DNA TGTGCCAGCAGCGGACAAGGTCGATCTGTCTATGGCTACACCTTC. It encodes CASSGQGRSVYGYTF.

V and J are TRBV6-5 and TRBJ2-1; D is uncertain. Trimming shortened V by 6 bases and J by 4 bases, and 10 bases separated the two germline ends. This CDR3 has 13 residues. Germline CDR1 MNHEY, CDR2 SVGAGI. The DNA of the CDR3 is TGTGCCAGCAGGGGCCCAGTATACAATGAGCAGTTCTTC. As protein: CASRGPVYNEQFF.

The chain links TRBV30 to TRBJ1-2; D possibly corresponds to TRBD1 (5 bases). This CDR3 contains 15 residues. The germline V gene encodes CDR1 GTSNPN and CDR2 SVGIG (reference sequence). The V end was cut by 5 bases, the J end by 0 bases, with 16 bases between. The DNA for the CDR3 is TGTGCCTGGGGTCCAGGTGGGGCCTCTAACTATGGCTACACCTTC. Protein: CAWGPGGASNYGYTF. The full variable domain, rest sourced from reference TRBV30 and TRBJ1-2, is SQTIHQWPATLVQPVGSPLSLECTVEGTSNPNLYWYRQAAGRGLQLLFYSVGIGQISSEVPQNLSASRPQDRQFILSSKKLLLSDSGFYLCAWGPGGASNYGYTFGSGTRLTVV.

The gene calls are TRBV7-3 and TRBJ2-5; no clear D. In germline, CDR1 is SGHTA, CDR2 FQGTGA. The V gene lost 1 base and the J gene lost 5 bases, with 11 bases spanning the gap. The CDR3 runs 14 residues. CDR3 residues: CASSLIPTIETQYF. The DNA for the CDR3 is TGTGCCAGCAGCTTAATTCCCACAATTGAGACCCAGTACTTC.

This chain joins TRBV20-1 and TRBJ1-2; 7 bases align to TRBD1. Per the germline V gene, CDR1 is DFQATT and CDR2 is SNEGSKA (reference sequence). Trimming took 3 bases from V and 0 from J; bases not matched to a gene: 4. CDR3 size: 14 residues. In nucleotides, the CDR3 is TGCAGTGCTAGTACAGGGGTTTCTAACTATGGCTACACCTTC. This sequence encodes CSASTGVSNYGYTF.

This sequence joins TRBV6-5 and TRBJ2-3; D is possibly TRBD1 or TRBD2 (5 bases each). CDR3 length: 15 amino acids. Germline values: CDR1 MNHEY, CDR2 SVGAGI. V lost 0 bases to trimming and J lost 4 bases, with 11 bases between them. For the CDR3, the DNA is TGTGCCAGCAGTTACTCGGGGACGGGCCCAGATACGCAGTATTTT. Translated: CASSYSGTGPDTQYF.

Worth noting for this clone: In the same sample, other DNA sequences code for this CDR3. The chain links TRBV6-5 to TRBJ1-2; D gene unclear. V was trimmed by 0 bases and J by 5 bases, leaving 7 bases between them. The CDR3 runs to 13 residues. Germline values: CDR1 MNHEY, CDR2 SVGAGI. The CDR3 DNA sequence: TGTGCCAGCAGTTACTCGAACAGATATGGCTACACCTTC. This translates into CASSYSNRYGYTF.

The genes are TRBV6-5 and TRBJ2-1; 13 nucleotides align to TRBD2. Germline V gives CDR1 MNHEY, CDR2 SVGAGI. J gave up 8 bases and V 9 bases, and 7 bases lay outside the gene matches. The CDR3 runs to 14 residues. For the CDR3, the DNA is TGTGCCAGTCTACTAGCGGGAGGGCCCTATGAGCAGTTCTTC. Protein: CASLLAGGPYEQFF.

This clone appeared a single time. The chain couples TRBV30 to TRBJ1-2, with D possibly TRBD1 on 6 matching bases. CDR3 length equals 12 residues. The V end was cut by 1 base, the J end by 7 bases, with 10 bases between. Looked up from germline, CDR1 is GTSNPN and CDR2 is SVGIG (reference sequence). CDR3 amino acids: CAWSEGVSGYTF. CDR3 DNA: TGTGCCTGGAGTGAGGGGGTGAGTGGCTACACCTTC.

The chain is built from TRBV6-6 and TRBJ1-2, with 10 positions matching TRBD1. Germline V gene sequence: CDR1 MNHNY, CDR2 SVGAGI (reference sequence). This CDR3 spans 16 amino acids. After removal of 6 bases from V and 4 bases from J, the junction contained 11 bases not matched to a gene. CDR3 in DNA: TGTGCCAGCAGCCCCCTGATGGACAGGGGGACCTATGGCTACACCTTC. It encodes CASSPLMDRGTYGYTF.

This clone was recorded only once. The chain combines TRBV3-1 (or the pseudogene TRBV3-2) with TRBJ1-6; TRBD1 aligns across 8 bases. Germline assignment: CDR1 LGHDT and CDR2 YNNKEL (reference sequence). CDR3 size: 14 residues. V dropped 3 bases and J dropped 18; count of bases not matched to a gene: 13. CDR3 loop: CASSQGTGQGRHHF. CDR3 DNA: TGTGCCAGCAGCCAGGGGACAGGCCAGGGAAGGCACCACTTT.

The rearrangement links TRBV27 to TRBJ2-1, with 8 bases lining up with TRBD2. Trimming took 3 bases from V and 1 from J; bases not matched to a gene: 2. Germline V CDR1 and CDR2: MNHEY, SMNVEV (reference sequence). The CDR3 totals 15 residues. CDR3 sequence reads: CASSLSGGSYNEQFF. In DNA form, the CDR3 reads TGTGCCAGCAGTTTGTCGGGGGGGTCCTACAATGAGCAGTTCTTC.

The chain carries TRBV6-5 and TRBJ2-2; 9 positions match TRBD2. V dropped 4 bases and J dropped 6; count of bases not matched to a gene: 3. The CDR3 is 14 amino acids. Germline CDR1 MNHEY, CDR2 SVGAGI. The CDR3 nucleotides are TGTGCCAGCAGTTTAGCGGGAGAGGCCGGGGAGCTGTTTTTT. Its translation: CASSLAGEAGELFF.

V is TRBV28 and J is TRBJ2-7; 10 bases are a match to TRBD1. The CDR3 consists of 14 residues. V lost 6 bases, J lost 6 bases, and 8 bases stayed unmatched. Germline-derived CDR1 and CDR2 are MDHEN and SYDVKM. CDR3 residues: CASRQRDRGLEQYF. CDR3 nucleotides: TGTGCCAGCAGACAAAGGGACAGGGGCCTCGAGCAGTACTTC.

V is TRBV5-6 and J is TRBJ1-2; no clear D gene. CDR1 is SGHDT, CDR2 YYEEEE, per germline. The V and J ends lost 1 base and 3 bases respectively, with 7 bases between them. CDR3 length: 13 residues. The CDR3 DNA follows: TGTGCCAGCAGCTTGCCAGCAGACTATGGCTACACCTTC. Translating gives CASSLPADYGYTF.

Remarks on this clone: Germline is not matched at one junction end, which may reflect a read error. The rearrangement uses TRBV10-1 and TRBJ1-2, with a weak D call TRBD1 (5 bases). The CDR3 has 11 residues. CDR1 and CDR2 (germline): WNHNN, SYGVQD (reference sequence). CDR3 region: CASSDPTVEGF. CDR3 nucleotide sequence: TGCGCCAGCAGTGATCCGACAGTAGAGGGGTTC.

The V call is TRBV5-4, the J call TRBJ1-2; D is possibly TRBD1 (5 bases). CDR3 length: 15 amino acids. Germline V gene data show CDR1 as SGHNT and CDR2 as YYREEE (reference sequence). The V end was cut by 3 bases, the J end by 4 bases, with 16 bases between. CDR3 nucleotides: TGTGCCAGCAGCTATTCGGTTGGGGGAGGCTATGGCTACACCTTC. Protein sequence: CASSYSVGGGYGYTF.

The V call is TRBV2, the J call TRBJ2-2; perhaps D is TRBD1 or TRBD2 (6 bases each). This CDR3 has 18 residues. Germline CDR1 and CDR2: SNHLY and FYNNEI. Trimming left V 5 bases short and J 0 bases short, with 19 bases between. DNA for the CDR3: TGTGCCAGCAGTACCACCACTGGAGGGGGTTCGAACACCGGGGAGCTGTTTTTT. Its translation: CASSTTTGGGSNTGELFF.

The chain employs TRBV6-1 and TRBJ2-1; 8 bases map to TRBD2. There are 17 residues in the CDR3. The germline V gene encodes CDR1 MNHNS and CDR2 SASEGT. V trimming: 2 bases; J trimming: 0 bases; junction bases outside the gene matches: 6. CDR3 bases: TGTGCCAGCAGTGAACAGCGCGGGGGGAACTCCTACAATGAGCAGTTCTTC. As protein: CASSEQRGGNSYNEQFF.

The chain carries TRBV19 and TRBJ1-5, with a possible D match to TRBD1 (6 bases). Per the germline V gene, CDR1 is LNHDA and CDR2 is SQIVND (reference sequence). V was clipped by 0 bases and J by 0 bases, with 24 bases between them. CDR3 size: 21 residues. CDR3 sequence (DNA): TGTGCCAGTAGTATAGATTTAGGACAGACAAAAGTTCCTTATAGCAATCAGCCCCAGCATTTT. As protein: CASSIDLGQTKVPYSNQPQHF.

The chain has TRBV6-1 and TRBJ1-2; D call uncertain. The CDR3 length is 19 residues. Germline V gene lookup returns CDR1 MNHNS and CDR2 SASEGT. The V and J ends lost 2 bases and 1 base respectively, with 23 bases between them. CDR3 coding DNA: TGTGCCAGCAGTGAAAGGCCCCCGCCCGACCGTAATCATAACTATGGCTACACCTTC. Translating it yields CASSERPPPDRNHNYGYTF.

The chain combines TRBV13 with TRBJ2-2; D is perhaps TRBD2 (6 bases). Germline CDR1 PRHDT, CDR2 FYEKMQ (reference sequence). Trimming took off 4 bases at V and 5 bases at J, with 23 bases between the two ends. The CDR3 loop spans 18 amino acids. CDR3: CASSSEPGLTPRTGELFF. CDR3 DNA sequence: TGTGCCAGCAGCTCTGAACCGGGACTTACCCCGCGGACCGGGGAGCTGTTTTTT.

The V gene is TRBV4-2, the J gene TRBJ2-5, with 12 bases fitting TRBD2. V lost 0 bases and J lost 4; bases outside the gene matches: 3. From germline, CDR1 is LGHNA and CDR2 YNFKEQ. CDR3 length: 16 amino acids. CDR3 loop: CASSQDTSGRRETQYF. CDR3 in DNA: TGTGCCAGCAGCCAAGATACTAGCGGGAGGAGAGAGACCCAGTACTTC.